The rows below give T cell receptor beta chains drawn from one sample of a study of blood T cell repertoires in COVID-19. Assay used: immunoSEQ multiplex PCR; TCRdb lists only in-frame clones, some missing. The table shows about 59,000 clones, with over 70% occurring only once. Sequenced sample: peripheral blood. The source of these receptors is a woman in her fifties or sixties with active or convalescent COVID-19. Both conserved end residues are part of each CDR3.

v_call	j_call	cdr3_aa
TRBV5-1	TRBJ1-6	CATSTGIRTYNSPLHF
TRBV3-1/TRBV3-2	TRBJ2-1	CASSQVSGRVGNEQFF
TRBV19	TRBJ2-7	CASSLNDDLSGEQYF
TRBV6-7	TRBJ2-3	CASSYPGTTQPDTQYF
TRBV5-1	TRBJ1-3	CASSLEQTGNGNTIYF
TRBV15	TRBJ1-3	CATSLRHRGGNTIYF
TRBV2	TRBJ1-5	CASSEIGGGQPQHF
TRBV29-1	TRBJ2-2	CSVMTDSGGELFF
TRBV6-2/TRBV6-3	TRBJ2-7	CASSYGGSMSYEQYF
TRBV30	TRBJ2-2	CAWSPRRTGELFF
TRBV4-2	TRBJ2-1	CASSQSGTSSQNEQFF
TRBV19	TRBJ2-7	CASSPRTSGVLEQYF
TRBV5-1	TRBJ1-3	CASSLGASSGNTIYF
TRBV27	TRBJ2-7	CASSLVGPYYEQYF
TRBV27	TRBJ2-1	CASNPTGAGNEQFF
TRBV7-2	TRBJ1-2	CASSPTGARGDRMGYTF
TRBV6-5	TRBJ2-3	CASRSSASRGTQYF
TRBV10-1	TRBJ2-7	CASSGGFAAHEQYF
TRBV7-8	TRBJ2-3	CASSLELAASTDTQYF
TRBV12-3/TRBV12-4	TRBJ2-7	CASNHPQGTEQYF
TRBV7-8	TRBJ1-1	CASSFWTGEITEAFF
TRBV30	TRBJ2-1	CAWSLQYNEQFF
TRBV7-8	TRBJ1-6	CASSLIGGSGSDNSPLHF
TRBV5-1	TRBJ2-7	CASRRGGSPTYEQYF
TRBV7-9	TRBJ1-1	CASTRQGARGTEAFF
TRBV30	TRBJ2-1	CALGLAGDNEQFF
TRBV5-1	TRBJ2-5	CASSLSGGFQETQYF
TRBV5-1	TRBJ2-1	CASSPLQGFHEQFF
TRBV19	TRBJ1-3	CASSMRVSGNTIYF
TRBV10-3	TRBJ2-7	CAIGTGVYEQYF
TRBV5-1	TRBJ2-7	CASSSGLAGGSSSF